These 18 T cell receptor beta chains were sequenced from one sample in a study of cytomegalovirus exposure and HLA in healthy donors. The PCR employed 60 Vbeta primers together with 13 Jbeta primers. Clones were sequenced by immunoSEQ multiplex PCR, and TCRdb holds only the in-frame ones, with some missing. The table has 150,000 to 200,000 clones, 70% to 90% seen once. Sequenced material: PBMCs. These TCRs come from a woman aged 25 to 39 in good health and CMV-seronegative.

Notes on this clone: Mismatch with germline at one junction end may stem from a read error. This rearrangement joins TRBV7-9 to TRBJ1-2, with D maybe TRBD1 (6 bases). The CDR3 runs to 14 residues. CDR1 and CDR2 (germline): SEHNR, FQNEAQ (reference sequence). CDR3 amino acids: CSSSFSGDGDGYTF. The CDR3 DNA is TGTTCCAGCAGCTTCTCAGGGGACGGGGACGGCTACACCTTC.

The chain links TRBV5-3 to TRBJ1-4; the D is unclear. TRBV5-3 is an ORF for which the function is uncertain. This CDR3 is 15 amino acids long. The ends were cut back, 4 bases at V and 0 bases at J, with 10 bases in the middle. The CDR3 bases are TGTGCCAGAAGCCTCAGACAAACAACTAATGAAAAACTGTTTTTT. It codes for CARSLRQTTNEKLFF.

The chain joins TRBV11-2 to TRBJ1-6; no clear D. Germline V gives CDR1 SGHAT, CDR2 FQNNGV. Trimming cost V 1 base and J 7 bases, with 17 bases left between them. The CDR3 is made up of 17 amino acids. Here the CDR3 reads CASSLAPGDDPNSPLHF. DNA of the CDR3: TGTGCCAGCAGCTTAGCTCCAGGCGACGACCCAAATTCACCCCTCCACTTT. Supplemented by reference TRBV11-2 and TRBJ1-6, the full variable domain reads EAGVAQSPRYKIIEKRQSVAFWCNPISGHATLYWYQQILGQGPKLLIQFQNNGVVDDSQLPKDRFSAERLKGVDSTLKIQPAKLEDSAVYLCASSLAPGDDPNSPLHFGNGTRLTVT.

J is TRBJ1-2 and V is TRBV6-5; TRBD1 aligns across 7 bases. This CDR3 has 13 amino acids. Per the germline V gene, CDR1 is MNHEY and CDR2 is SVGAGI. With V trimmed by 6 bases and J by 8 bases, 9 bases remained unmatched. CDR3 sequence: CASSPSQGDGYTF. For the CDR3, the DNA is TGTGCCAGCAGCCCTAGCCAGGGGGACGGCTACACCTTC.

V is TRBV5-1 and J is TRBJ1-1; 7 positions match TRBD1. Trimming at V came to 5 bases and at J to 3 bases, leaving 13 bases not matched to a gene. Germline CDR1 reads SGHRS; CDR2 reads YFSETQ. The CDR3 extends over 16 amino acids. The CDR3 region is CASSSNLGQMDTEAFF. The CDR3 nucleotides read TGCGCCAGCAGTTCTAACTTGGGACAGATGGACACTGAAGCTTTCTTT.

The CDR3 bases are TGTGCCAGCAGCTCACATGGTCCTAGCAACTATGGCTACACCTTC. It encodes CASSSHGPSNYGYTF. The J gene is TRBJ1-2, the V gene TRBV7-9; no clear D gene. The germline gives CDR1 SEHNR, CDR2 FQNEAQ (reference sequence). The ends were cut back, 4 bases at V and 2 bases at J, with 14 bases in the middle. The CDR3 has 15 amino acids. Variable domain in full (rest from reference TRBV7-9 and TRBJ1-2): DTGVSQNPRHKITKRGQNVTFRCDPISEHNRLYWYRQTLGQGPEFLTYFQNEAQLEKSRLLSDRFSAERPKGSFSTLEIQRTEQGDSAMYLCASSSHGPSNYGYTFGSGTRLTVV.

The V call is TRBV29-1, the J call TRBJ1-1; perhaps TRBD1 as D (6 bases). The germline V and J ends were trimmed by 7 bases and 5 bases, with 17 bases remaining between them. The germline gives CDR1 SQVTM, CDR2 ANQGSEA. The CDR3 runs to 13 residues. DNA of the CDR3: TGCAGCGGGTCCAGGGGTACGGGGACTGAAGCTTTCTTT. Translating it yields CSGSRGTGTEAFF.

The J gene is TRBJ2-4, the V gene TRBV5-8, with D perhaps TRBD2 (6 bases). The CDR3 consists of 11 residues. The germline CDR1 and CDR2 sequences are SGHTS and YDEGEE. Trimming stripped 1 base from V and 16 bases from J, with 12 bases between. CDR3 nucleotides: TGTGCCAGCAGCTTGCTGACTAGGCTATACTTC. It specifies CASSLLTRLYF.

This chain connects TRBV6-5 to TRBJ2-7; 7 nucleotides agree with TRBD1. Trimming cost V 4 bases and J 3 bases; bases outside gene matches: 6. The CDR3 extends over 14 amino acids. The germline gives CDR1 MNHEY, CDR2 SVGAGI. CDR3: CASSSGTEDYEQYF. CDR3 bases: TGTGCCAGCAGTTCCGGGACAGAGGACTACGAGCAGTACTTC.

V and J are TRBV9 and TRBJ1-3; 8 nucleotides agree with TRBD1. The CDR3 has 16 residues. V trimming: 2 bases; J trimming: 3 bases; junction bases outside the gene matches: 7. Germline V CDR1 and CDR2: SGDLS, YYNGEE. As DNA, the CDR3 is TGTGCCAGCAGCGTGCTGGACAGGGCTGTTGGAAACACCATATATTTT. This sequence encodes CASSVLDRAVGNTIYF.

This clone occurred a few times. The CDR3 loop is CASSLGTGGRAEQYF. The CDR3 nucleotides are TGTGCCAGCAGCTTGGGGACAGGGGGACGGGCCGAGCAGTACTTC. V is TRBV5-6 and J is TRBJ2-7, with 10 bases lining up with TRBD1. There are 15 residues in the CDR3. V gave up 0 bases and J gave up 6 bases; unmatched junction bases: 6. Germline CDR1 is SGHDT and CDR2 is YYEEEE.

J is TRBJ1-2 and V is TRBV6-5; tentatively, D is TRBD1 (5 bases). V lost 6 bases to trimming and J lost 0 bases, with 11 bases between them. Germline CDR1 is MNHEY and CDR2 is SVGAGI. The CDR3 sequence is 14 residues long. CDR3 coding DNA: TGTGCCAGCAGACGGGGGGGAACTAACTATGGCTACACCTTC. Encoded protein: CASRRGGTNYGYTF.

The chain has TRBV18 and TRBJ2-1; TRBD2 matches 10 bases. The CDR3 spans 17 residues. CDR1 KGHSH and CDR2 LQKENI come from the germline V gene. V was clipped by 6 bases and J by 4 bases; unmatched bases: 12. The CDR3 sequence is CASSPDSSGSPYNEQFF. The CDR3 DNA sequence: TGTGCCAGCTCCCCCGATTCTAGCGGGAGTCCATACAATGAGCAGTTCTTC.

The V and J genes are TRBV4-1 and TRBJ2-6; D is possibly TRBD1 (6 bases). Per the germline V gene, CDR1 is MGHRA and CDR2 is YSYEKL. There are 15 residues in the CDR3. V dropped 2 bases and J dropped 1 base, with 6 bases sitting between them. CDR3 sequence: CASSQTGSGANVLTF. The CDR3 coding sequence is TGCGCCAGCAGCCAAACAGGGTCTGGGGCCAACGTCCTGACTTTC.

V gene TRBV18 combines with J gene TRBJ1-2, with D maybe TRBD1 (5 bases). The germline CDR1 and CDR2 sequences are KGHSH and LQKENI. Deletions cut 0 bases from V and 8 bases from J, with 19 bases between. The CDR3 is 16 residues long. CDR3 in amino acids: CASSPPLSTEGHGYTF. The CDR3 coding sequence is TGTGCCAGCTCACCACCGCTGTCGACGGAGGGGCACGGCTACACCTTC.

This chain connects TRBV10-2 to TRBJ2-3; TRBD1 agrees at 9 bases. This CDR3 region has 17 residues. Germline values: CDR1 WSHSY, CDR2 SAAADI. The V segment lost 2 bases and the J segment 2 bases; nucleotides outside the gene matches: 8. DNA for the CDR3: TGCGCCAGCAGTGAGGGGACAGGGCCTCTAACCACAGATACGCAGTATTTT. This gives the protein CASSEGTGPLTTDTQYF.

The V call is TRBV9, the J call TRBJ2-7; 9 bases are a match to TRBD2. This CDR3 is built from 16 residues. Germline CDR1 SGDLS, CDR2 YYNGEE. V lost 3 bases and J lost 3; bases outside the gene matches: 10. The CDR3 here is CASSAYIAGEIYEQYF. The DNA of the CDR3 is TGTGCCAGCAGCGCCTACATAGCGGGAGAAATCTACGAGCAGTACTTC.

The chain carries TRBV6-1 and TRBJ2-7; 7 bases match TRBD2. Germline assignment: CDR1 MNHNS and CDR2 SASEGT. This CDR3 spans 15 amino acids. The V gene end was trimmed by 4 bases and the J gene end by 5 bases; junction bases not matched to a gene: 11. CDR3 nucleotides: TGTGCCAGCAGTGGGCAGCGGGGAAGGATCCACGAGCAGTACTTC. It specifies CASSGQRGRIHEQYF.